This TCR beta chain was recorded in a study of blood T cell repertoires in COVID-19. The V and J ends lost 8 bases and 1 base, in that order; junction bases with no gene match: 4. Germline V gene lookup returns CDR1 MDHEN and CDR2 SYDVKM. The CDR3 totals 14 residues. The data were produced by immunoSEQ multiplex PCR, yet TCRdb's version contains in-frame clones alone and is incomplete. The sample contains 210,000 or so clones, 85% to 90% of which appear only once. The sample comprised peripheral blood. The V call is TRBV28, the J call TRBJ2-7; 11 bases match TRBD2. The clonotype was recovered from a man in his forties or fifties with acute or convalescent COVID-19. The CDR3 sequence: CASGLAGGSYEQYV. The CDR3 DNA follows: TGTGCCAGCGGGCTAGCGGGGGGATCCTACGAGCAGTACGTC.